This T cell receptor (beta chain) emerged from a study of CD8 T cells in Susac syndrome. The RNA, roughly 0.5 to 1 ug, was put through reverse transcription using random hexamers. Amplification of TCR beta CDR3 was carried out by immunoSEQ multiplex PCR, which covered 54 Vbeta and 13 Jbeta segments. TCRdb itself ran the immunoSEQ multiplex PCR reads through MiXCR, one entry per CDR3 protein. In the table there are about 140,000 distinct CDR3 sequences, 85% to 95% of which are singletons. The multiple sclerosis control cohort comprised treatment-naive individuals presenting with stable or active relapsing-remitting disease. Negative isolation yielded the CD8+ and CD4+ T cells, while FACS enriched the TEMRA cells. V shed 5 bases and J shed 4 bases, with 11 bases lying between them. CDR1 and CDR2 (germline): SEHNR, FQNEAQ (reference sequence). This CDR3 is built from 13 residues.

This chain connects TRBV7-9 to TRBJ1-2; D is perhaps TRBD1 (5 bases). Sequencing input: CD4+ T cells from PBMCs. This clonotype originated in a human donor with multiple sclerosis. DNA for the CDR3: TGTGCCAGCAGCCAGGAGGGGATCTATGGCTACACCTTC. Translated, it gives CASSQEGIYGYTF.